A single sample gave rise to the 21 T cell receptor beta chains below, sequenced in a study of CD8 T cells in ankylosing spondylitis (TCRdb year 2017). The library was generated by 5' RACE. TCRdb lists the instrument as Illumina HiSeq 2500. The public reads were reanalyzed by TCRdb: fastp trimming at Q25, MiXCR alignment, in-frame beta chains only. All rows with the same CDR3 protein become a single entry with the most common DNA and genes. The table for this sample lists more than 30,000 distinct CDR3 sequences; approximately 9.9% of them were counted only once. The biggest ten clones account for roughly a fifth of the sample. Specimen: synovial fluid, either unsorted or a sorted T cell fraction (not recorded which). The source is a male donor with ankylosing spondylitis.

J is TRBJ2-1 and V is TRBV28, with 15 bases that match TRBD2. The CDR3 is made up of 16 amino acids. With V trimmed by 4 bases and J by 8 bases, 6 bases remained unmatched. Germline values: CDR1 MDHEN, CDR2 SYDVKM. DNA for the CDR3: TGTGCCAGCAGTTACCGGACTAGCGGGAGGGCCGATGAGCAGTTCTTC. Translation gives CASSYRTSGRADEQFF. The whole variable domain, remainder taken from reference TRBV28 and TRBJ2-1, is DVKVTQSSRYLVKRTGEKVFLECVQDMDHENMFWYRQDPGLGLRLIYFSYDVKMKEKGDIPEGYSVSREKKERFSLILESASTNQTSMYLCASSYRTSGRADEQFFGPGTRLTVL.

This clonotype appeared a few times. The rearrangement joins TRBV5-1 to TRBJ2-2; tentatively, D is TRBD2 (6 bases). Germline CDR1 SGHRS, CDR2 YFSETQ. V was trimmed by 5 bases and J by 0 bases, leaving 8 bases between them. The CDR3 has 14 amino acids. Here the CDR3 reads CASSERANTGELFF. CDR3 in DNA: TGCGCCAGCAGTGAGCGGGCGAACACCGGGGAGCTGTTTTTT.

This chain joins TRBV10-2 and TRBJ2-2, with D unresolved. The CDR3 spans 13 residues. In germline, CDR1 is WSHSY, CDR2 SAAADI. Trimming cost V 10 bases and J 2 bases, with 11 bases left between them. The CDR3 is CATDGRNTGELFF. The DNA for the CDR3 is TGCGCCACCGATGGAAGAAACACCGGGGAGCTGTTTTTT.

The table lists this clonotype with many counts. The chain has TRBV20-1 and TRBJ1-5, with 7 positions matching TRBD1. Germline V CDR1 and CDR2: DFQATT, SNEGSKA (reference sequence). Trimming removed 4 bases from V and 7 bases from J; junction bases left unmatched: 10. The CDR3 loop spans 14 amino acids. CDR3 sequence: CSATTTGVRQPQHF. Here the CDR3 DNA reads TGCAGTGCTACCACCACAGGGGTCCGGCAGCCCCAGCATTTT.

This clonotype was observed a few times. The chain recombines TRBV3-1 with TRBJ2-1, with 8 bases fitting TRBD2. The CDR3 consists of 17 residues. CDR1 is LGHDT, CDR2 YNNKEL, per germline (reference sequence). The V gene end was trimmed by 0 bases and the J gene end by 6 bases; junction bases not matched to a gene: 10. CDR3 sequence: CASSQEIYGTSANEQFF. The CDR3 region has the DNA TGTGCCAGCAGCCAAGAAATATACGGGACTAGTGCCAATGAGCAGTTCTTC.

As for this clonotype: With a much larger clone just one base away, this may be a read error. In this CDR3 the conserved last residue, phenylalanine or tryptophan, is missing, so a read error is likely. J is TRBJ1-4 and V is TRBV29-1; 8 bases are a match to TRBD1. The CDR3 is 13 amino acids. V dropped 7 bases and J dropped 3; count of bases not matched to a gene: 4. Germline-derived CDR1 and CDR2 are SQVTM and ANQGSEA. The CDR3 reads CSGRTGPNEKLFS. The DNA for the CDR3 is TGCAGCGGCCGGACAGGGCCTAATGAAAAACTGTTTTCT.

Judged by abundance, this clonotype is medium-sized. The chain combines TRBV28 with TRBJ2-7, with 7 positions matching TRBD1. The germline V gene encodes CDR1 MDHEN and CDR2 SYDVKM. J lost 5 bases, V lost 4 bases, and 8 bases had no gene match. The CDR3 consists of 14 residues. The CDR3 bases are TGTGCCAGCAGTTCCAGGGGGTCTCGGAACGAGCAGTACTTC. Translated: CASSSRGSRNEQYF.

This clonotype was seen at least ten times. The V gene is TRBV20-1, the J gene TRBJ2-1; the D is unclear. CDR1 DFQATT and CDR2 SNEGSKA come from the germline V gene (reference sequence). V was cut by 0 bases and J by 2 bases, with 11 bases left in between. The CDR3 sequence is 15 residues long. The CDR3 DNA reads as TGCAGTGCTAGAGATGACCAGCGACCCTACAATGAGCAGTTCTTC. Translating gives CSARDDQRPYNEQFF.

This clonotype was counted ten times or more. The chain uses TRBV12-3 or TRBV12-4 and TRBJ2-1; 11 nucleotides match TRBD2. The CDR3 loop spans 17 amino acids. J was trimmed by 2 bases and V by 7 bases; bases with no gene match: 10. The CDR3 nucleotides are TGTGCCAGCATGCGGTACCCGACTAGCGGGGCCTACAATGAGCAGTTCTTC. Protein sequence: CASMRYPTSGAYNEQFF.

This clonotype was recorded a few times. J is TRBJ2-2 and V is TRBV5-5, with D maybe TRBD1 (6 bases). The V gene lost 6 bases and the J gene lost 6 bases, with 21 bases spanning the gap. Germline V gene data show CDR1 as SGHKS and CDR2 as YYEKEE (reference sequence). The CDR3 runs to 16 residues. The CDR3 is CASNPLWGLNSGELFF. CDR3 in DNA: TGTGCCAGCAACCCACTGTGGGGGCTGAATTCCGGGGAGCTGTTTTTT.

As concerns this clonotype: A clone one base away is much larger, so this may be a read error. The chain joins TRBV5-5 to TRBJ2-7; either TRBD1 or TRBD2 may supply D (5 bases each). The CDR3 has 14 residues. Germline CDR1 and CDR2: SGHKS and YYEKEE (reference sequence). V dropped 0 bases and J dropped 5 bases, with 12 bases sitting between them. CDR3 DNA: TGTGCCAGCAGCTTGGTGGGACCCAGCCACGAGCAGTACTTC. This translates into CASSLVGPSHEQYF.

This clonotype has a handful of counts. The CDR3 protein is CASTRPGVGIDTQYF. In DNA, the CDR3 is TGTGCCAGCACCAGGCCGGGGGTGGGGATAGATACGCAGTATTTT. J is TRBJ2-3 and V is TRBV7-9, with D maybe TRBD2 (6 bases). V was shortened by 7 bases and J by 5 bases, with 19 bases between the two germline ends. The CDR3 loop spans 15 amino acids. Germline assignment: CDR1 SEHNR and CDR2 FQNEAQ (reference sequence).

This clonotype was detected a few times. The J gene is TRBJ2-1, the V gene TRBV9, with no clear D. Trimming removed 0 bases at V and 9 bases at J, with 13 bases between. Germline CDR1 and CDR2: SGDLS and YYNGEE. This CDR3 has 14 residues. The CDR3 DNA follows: TGTGCCAGCAGCGTAGACGCCAACCGCGCTGAGCAGTTCTTC. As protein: CASSVDANRAEQFF.

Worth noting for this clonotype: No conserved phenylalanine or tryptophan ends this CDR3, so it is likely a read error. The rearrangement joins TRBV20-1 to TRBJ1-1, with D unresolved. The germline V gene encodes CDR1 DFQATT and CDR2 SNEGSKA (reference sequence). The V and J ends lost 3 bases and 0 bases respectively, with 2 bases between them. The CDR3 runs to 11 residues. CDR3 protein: CSARMNTEAFL. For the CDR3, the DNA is TGCAGTGCTAGGATGAACACTGAAGCTTTCTTA.

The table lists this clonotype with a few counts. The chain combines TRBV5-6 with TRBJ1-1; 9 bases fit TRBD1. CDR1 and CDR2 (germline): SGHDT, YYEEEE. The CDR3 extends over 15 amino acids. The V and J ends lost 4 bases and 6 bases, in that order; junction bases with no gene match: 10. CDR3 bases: TGTGCCAGCAGCCCCTGGGACAGGGTGGGAGCTGAAGCTTTCTTT. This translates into CASSPWDRVGAEAFF.

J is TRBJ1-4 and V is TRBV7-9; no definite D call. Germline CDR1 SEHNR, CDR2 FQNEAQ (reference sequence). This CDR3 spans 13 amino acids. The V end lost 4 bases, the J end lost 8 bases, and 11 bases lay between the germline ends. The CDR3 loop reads CASSSAGPEKLFF. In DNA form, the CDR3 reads TGTGCCAGCAGCTCAGCGGGTCCCGAAAAACTGTTTTTT.

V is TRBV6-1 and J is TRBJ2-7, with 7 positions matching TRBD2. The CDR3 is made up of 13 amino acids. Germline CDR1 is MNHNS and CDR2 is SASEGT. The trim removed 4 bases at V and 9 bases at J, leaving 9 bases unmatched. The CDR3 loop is CASSGLATHGQYF. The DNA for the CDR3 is TGTGCCAGCAGTGGACTAGCTACCCACGGGCAGTACTTC.

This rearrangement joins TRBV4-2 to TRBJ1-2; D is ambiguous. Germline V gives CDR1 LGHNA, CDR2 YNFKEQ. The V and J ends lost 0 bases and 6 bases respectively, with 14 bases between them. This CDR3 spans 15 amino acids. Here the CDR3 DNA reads TGTGCCAGCAGCCAAGATCTGTACAGTAAGGATGGCTACACCTTC. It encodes CASSQDLYSKDGYTF.

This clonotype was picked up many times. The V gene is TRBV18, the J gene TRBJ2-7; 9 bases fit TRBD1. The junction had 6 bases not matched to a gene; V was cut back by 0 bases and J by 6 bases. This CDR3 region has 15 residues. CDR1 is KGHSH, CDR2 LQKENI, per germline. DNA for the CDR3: TGTGCCAGCTCACCACCCGCGGAGGGACAGGGCGAGCAGTACTTC. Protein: CASSPPAEGQGEQYF.

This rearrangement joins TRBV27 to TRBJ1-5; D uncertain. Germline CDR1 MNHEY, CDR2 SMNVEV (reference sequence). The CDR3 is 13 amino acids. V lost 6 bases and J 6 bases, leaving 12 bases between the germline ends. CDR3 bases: TGTGCCAGCAGCACGACGGATGGTCAGCCCCAGCATTTT. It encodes CASSTTDGQPQHF.

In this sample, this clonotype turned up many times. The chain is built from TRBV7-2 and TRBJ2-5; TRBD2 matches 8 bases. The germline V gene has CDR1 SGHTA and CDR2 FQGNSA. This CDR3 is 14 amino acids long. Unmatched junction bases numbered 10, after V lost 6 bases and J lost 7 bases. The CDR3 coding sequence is TGTGCCAGCAGTTCGCCGGGGACTAGAGGGACCCAGTACTTC. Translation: CASSSPGTRGTQYF.